Below are 27 T cell receptor beta chains sequenced from a single sample in a study of T-cell reconstitution after alpha-beta-depleted transplantation in children. It was with unique molecular identifiers that the TCRbeta library was prepared. TCRdb reprocessed the PCR reads via MiXCR and lists one record per CDR3 protein. Among some 350,000 distinct CDR3 sequences, 16% were seen once, and the ten largest hold about 41%. The input for sequencing was PBMCs, mostly from graft donor cells, taken 360 days after TCRalphabeta/CD19-depleted stem cell transplant. These receptor sequences come from a male patient under 10 years old who had a stem cell transplant for acute lymphoblastic leukemia, so the T cells may come from the graft donor.

This clonotype was observed a few times. V is TRBV20-1 and J is TRBJ2-7, with D possibly being TRBD2 (6 bases). CDR3 size: 15 residues. V gave up 1 base and J gave up 0 bases, with 13 bases separating them. Germline CDR1 DFQATT, CDR2 SNEGSKA (reference sequence). DNA of the CDR3: TGCAGTGCTAGAGCCCAGCGGGCGGGCTCCTACGAGCAGTACTTC. It yields the protein CSARAQRAGSYEQYF.

This clonotype was counted only a few times. The V gene is TRBV28, the J gene TRBJ2-3; 9 bases fit TRBD2. CDR3 length: 17 residues. Germline V gene sequence: CDR1 MDHEN, CDR2 SYDVKM. The ends lost 4 bases at V and 2 bases at J; junction bases unmatched: 10. CDR3 nucleotide sequence: TGTGCCAGCAGTTCTATAAAACTAGCGGGCCACACAGATACGCAGTATTTT. This sequence encodes CASSSIKLAGHTDTQYF. Full variable domain (remainder filled in from reference TRBV28 and TRBJ2-3): DVKVTQSSRYLVKRTGEKVFLECVQDMDHENMFWYRQDPGLGLRLIYFSYDVKMKEKGDIPEGYSVSREKKERFSLILESASTNQTSMYLCASSSIKLAGHTDTQYFGPGTRLTVL.

This clonotype appeared a few times. This rearrangement joins TRBV24-1 to TRBJ2-3; 7 positions agree with TRBD2. The CDR3 spans 16 residues. Looked up from germline, CDR1 is KGHDR and CDR2 is SFDVKD. The V and J ends lost 4 bases and 6 bases, in that order; junction bases with no gene match: 12. This CDR3 reads CATSEGLADFKDTQYF. CDR3 DNA: TGTGCCACCAGTGAAGGGCTAGCGGATTTCAAGGATACGCAGTATTTT.

This clonotype showed up just a few times. The V and J genes are TRBV11-2 and TRBJ1-1, with a tentative D call TRBD1 (5 bases). Trimming took off 2 bases at V and 5 bases at J, with 12 bases between the two ends. This CDR3 has 14 residues. Per the germline V gene, CDR1 is SGHAT and CDR2 is FQNNGV. The CDR3 DNA follows: TGTGCCAGCAGCTTAAGGCAGGGATTAACTGAAGCTTTCTTT. This sequence encodes CASSLRQGLTEAFF.

V usage is TRBV4-3 and J usage is TRBJ1-4, with TRBD1 as a possible D gene (5 bases). The CDR3 runs to 13 residues. Trimming left V 4 bases short and J 7 bases short, with 10 bases between. Germline V lookup: CDR1 LGHNA, CDR2 YSLEER. The CDR3 is CASSRKRGEKLFF. In DNA, the CDR3 is TGCGCCAGCAGCCGAAAGAGGGGTGAAAAACTGTTTTTT.

In this sample, this clonotype turned up many times. The chain is built from TRBV20-1 and TRBJ2-3, with a tentative D call TRBD1 (6 bases). Germline CDR1 reads DFQATT; CDR2 reads SNEGSKA (reference sequence). There are 11 residues in the CDR3. V lost 6 bases and J lost 8, with 12 bases in between. The CDR3 is CSAHYRVTQYF. CDR3 nucleotide sequence: TGCAGTGCGCATTACAGGGTTACGCAGTATTTT.

This clonotype occurred once. The J gene is TRBJ2-7, the V gene TRBV11-2; TRBD2 aligns across 16 bases. The CDR3 loop spans 18 amino acids. With 3 bases clipped from V and 0 bases from J, the junction kept 5 bases outside the gene matches. The germline CDR1 and CDR2 sequences are SGHAT and FQNNGV. The CDR3 region has the DNA TGTGCCAGCAGCTTTGGGACTAGCGGGAGGGAGATCTCCTACGAGCAGTACTTC. It specifies CASSFGTSGREISYEQYF. Supplemented by reference TRBV11-2 and TRBJ2-7, the full variable domain reads EAGVAQSPRYKIIEKRQSVAFWCNPISGHATLYWYQQILGQGPKLLIQFQNNGVVDDSQLPKDRFSAERLKGVDSTLKIQPAKLEDSAVYLCASSFGTSGREISYEQYFGPGTRLTVT.

V gene TRBV5-1 combines with J gene TRBJ2-5; unclear D gene. CDR3 length: 13 residues. The ends were cut back, 0 bases at V and 2 bases at J, with 5 bases in the middle. Germline-derived CDR1 and CDR2 are SGHRS and YFSETQ. The DNA for the CDR3 is TGCGCCAGCAGCTTGGGGTGGCAAGAGACCCAGTACTTC. Protein sequence: CASSLGWQETQYF.

The chain is built from TRBV20-1 and TRBJ2-5; 9 positions match TRBD2. There are 18 residues in the CDR3. CDR1 and CDR2 (germline): DFQATT, SNEGSKA (reference sequence). V shed 6 bases, J shed 0 bases, and the junction held 17 bases outside the gene matches. CDR3 bases: TGCAGTGCCCTTTCGGTTGCTTGGGCTAGCGGGAACCAAGAGACCCAGTACTTC. Amino acid sequence: CSALSVAWASGNQETQYF.

This clonotype has more than one count but fewer than ten. The chain has TRBV5-1 and TRBJ2-3; 10 bases map to TRBD2. Losses at the gene ends were 4 bases for V and 8 bases for J; bases not matched to a gene: 10. From germline, CDR1 is SGHRS and CDR2 YFSETQ. The CDR3 consists of 15 residues. CDR3 nucleotide sequence: TGCGCCAGCAGCGACCGACTAGCGGGCCGGGGTACGCAGTATTTT. Its translation: CASSDRLAGRGTQYF.

J is TRBJ2-1 and V is TRBV15, with D possibly being TRBD2 (5 bases). The CDR3 extends over 13 amino acids. Germline V gene lookup returns CDR1 LNHNV and CDR2 YYDKDF (reference sequence). The V gene lost 1 base and the J gene lost 13 bases, with 14 bases spanning the gap. The DNA for the CDR3 is TGTGCCACCAGCAGAGGGCCTGGAGGATCTCAGTTCTTC. Translating it yields CATSRGPGGSQFF.

The chain employs TRBV3-1 and TRBJ2-1; perhaps TRBD2 as D (6 bases). Trimming pared 1 base from V and 6 bases from J, leaving 13 bases between. The CDR3 has 15 residues. Germline CDR1 is LGHDT and CDR2 is YNNKEL (reference sequence). The CDR3 coding sequence is TGTGCCAGCAGCCAAGGGGTTAGCGGATTCAATGAGCAGTTCTTC. Translation gives CASSQGVSGFNEQFF.

This clonotype was found a few times. This sequence joins TRBV28 and TRBJ2-1, with D possibly being TRBD2 (6 bases). CDR1 and CDR2 from the germline V gene are MDHEN and SYDVKM. The V end was cut by 7 bases, the J end by 2 bases, with 9 bases between. This CDR3 comprises 13 residues. In DNA, the CDR3 is TGTGCCAGCAAAGGGACTCCCTACAATGAGCAGTTCTTC. The encoded protein is CASKGTPYNEQFF.

Worth noting for this clonotype: The DNA is left out, because the CDR3 cannot be placed on it with certainty; the CDR3 is given as TCRdb lists it. The CDR3 spells CASILGRGTGEQFF. The gene calls are TRBV28 and TRBJ2-1; the D call of TRBD2 is as the table states it, not checked on the DNA. Germline CDR1 is MDHEN and CDR2 is SYDVKM. Ends included, the CDR3 has 14 residues.

The V call is TRBV20-1, the J call TRBJ1-2; 9 bases align to TRBD1. The junction had 15 bases not matched to a gene; V was cut back by 5 bases and J by 8 bases. Germline-derived CDR1 and CDR2 are DFQATT and SNEGSKA (reference sequence). The CDR3 sequence is 15 residues long. The CDR3 region has the DNA TGCAGTGCTTGGACAGGGGCCTCCTCTATAAAAGGCTACACCTTC. Its protein product is CSAWTGASSIKGYTF.

This clonotype was detected only a few times. The chain couples TRBV11-1 to TRBJ2-1, with 11 bases matching TRBD1. The CDR3 consists of 21 residues. V dropped 0 bases and J dropped 5; count of bases not matched to a gene: 18. Germline CDR1 SGHAT, CDR2 FQDESV (reference sequence). The CDR3 is CASSLARTGGFWEGLNNEQFF. Here the CDR3 DNA reads TGTGCCAGCAGCTTAGCCCGGACAGGGGGCTTTTGGGAGGGCCTTAACAATGAGCAGTTCTTC.

On this clonotype itself: Compared with germline, one end of the junction differs, possibly owing to a read error. The rearrangement joins TRBV20-1 to TRBJ1-2, with D perhaps TRBD1 (5 bases). This CDR3 comprises 13 residues. CDR1 is DFQATT and CDR2 is SNEGSKA in the germline V gene (reference sequence). In DNA, the CDR3 is TGCAGTGCTAGAGCCGCTGGGAGGGGACCTGGCTTCTTC. It codes for CSARAAGRGPGFF.

This clonotype was detected only a few times. The J gene is TRBJ1-1, the V gene TRBV7-2; no definite D call. Trimming pared 1 base from V and 0 bases from J, leaving 9 bases between. The CDR3 runs to 15 residues. Germline CDR1 and CDR2: SGHTA and FQGNSA. CDR3 protein: CASSLGHTLNTEAFF. The CDR3 DNA reads TGTGCCAGCAGCTTAGGTCATACATTGAACACTGAAGCTTTCTTT.

About this clonotype: The junction shows a germline mismatch at one end, possibly a read error. The V gene is TRBV11-2, the J gene TRBJ2-7, with D possibly matching TRBD2 (5 bases). CDR1 and CDR2 from the germline V gene are SGHAT and FQNNGV. The CDR3 spans 13 residues. The CDR3 DNA sequence: TGTGCCGGCAGCTTAGGGAGTTGGGGCGAGCAGTACTTC. This sequence encodes CAGSLGSWGEQYF.

This clonotype was seen at least ten times. The gene calls are TRBV10-3 and TRBJ2-5, with 7 bases fitting TRBD1. Trimming at V came to 2 bases and at J to 0 bases, leaving 3 bases not matched to a gene. CDR1 and CDR2 from the germline V gene are ENHRY and SYGVKD. This CDR3 contains 15 residues. CDR3 sequence (DNA): TGTGCCATCAGTGAGAGGGACAGTAACCAAGAGACCCAGTACTTC. It translates to CAISERDSNQETQYF.

This clonotype was counted only a few times. This sequence joins TRBV12-3 or TRBV12-4 and TRBJ1-4; D not resolved. Trimming shortened V by 1 base and J by 5 bases, and 8 bases separated the two germline ends. This CDR3 has 14 residues. The CDR3: CASSLGIPNEKLFF. In nucleotides, the CDR3 is TGTGCCAGCAGTTTAGGGATCCCCAATGAAAAACTGTTTTTT.

This clonotype was found many times. The V and J genes are TRBV12-3 or TRBV12-4 and TRBJ1-5; 7 positions agree with TRBD1. The CDR3 consists of 14 residues. V lost 7 bases and J lost 4; bases outside the gene matches: 7. For the CDR3, the DNA is TGTGCCAGCATGCGAGGGGGCGGAAATCAGCCCCAGCATTTT. Translated, it gives CASMRGGGNQPQHF.

This clonotype was seen repeatedly, ten times or more. The chain uses TRBV5-5 and TRBJ1-1, with TRBD1 matching 10 bases. CDR1 and CDR2 from the germline V gene are SGHKS and YYEKEE (reference sequence). CDR3 length: 18 amino acids. V lost 5 bases to trimming and J lost 1 base; unmatched junction nucleotides: 14. Here the CDR3 reads CASSGDAGQGYRNTEAFF. The CDR3 nucleotides read TGTGCCAGCAGTGGAGACGCGGGACAGGGGTATAGGAACACTGAAGCTTTCTTT.

In this sample, this clonotype turned up many times. The chain recombines TRBV15 with TRBJ1-1; no firm D call. Germline assignment: CDR1 LNHNV and CDR2 YYDKDF (reference sequence). The length of the CDR3 is 16 residues. V lost 0 bases to trimming and J lost 2 bases, with 13 bases between them. The CDR3 is CATSRDRAVANTEAFF. The CDR3 DNA is TGTGCCACCAGCAGAGACCGGGCGGTAGCTAACACTGAAGCTTTCTTT. Full variable domain (missing parts from reference TRBV15 and TRBJ1-1): DAMVIQNPRYQVTQFGKPVTLSCSQTLNHNVMYWYQQKSSQAPKLLFHYYDKDFNNEADTPDNFQSRRPNTSFCFLDIRSPGLGDTAMYLCATSRDRAVANTEAFFGQGTRLTVV.

This clonotype has more than one count but fewer than ten. The V call is TRBV20-1, the J call TRBJ2-7; possibly TRBD2 for D (6 bases). The V end lost 5 bases, the J end lost 1 base, and 12 bases lay between the germline ends. Germline V CDR1 and CDR2: DFQATT, SNEGSKA (reference sequence). The CDR3 extends over 13 amino acids. The CDR3 bases are TGCAGTGCTCATAGCGGTAATTCCTACGAGCAGTACTTC. Translation: CSAHSGNSYEQYF.

V gene TRBV20-1 combines with J gene TRBJ2-1; TRBD2 matches at 9 bases. V lost 1 base to trimming and J lost 6 bases; unmatched junction nucleotides: 7. Germline values: CDR1 DFQATT, CDR2 SNEGSKA (reference sequence). The CDR3 extends over 15 amino acids. Written as DNA, the CDR3 is TGCAGTGCTAGAGCGGTAGCGGGAGTAATCAATGAGCAGTTCTTC. Its translation is CSARAVAGVINEQFF.

The chain joins TRBV28 to TRBJ2-4; the match to TRBD2 covers 7 bases. This CDR3 is built from 16 residues. Germline loops: CDR1 MDHEN, CDR2 SYDVKM. V gave up 3 bases and J gave up 3 bases; unmatched junction bases: 8. The CDR3 DNA is TGTGCCAGCAGTTTGGCAACCCCGGGGGGCAAAAACATTCAGTACTTC. This encodes CASSLATPGGKNIQYF.